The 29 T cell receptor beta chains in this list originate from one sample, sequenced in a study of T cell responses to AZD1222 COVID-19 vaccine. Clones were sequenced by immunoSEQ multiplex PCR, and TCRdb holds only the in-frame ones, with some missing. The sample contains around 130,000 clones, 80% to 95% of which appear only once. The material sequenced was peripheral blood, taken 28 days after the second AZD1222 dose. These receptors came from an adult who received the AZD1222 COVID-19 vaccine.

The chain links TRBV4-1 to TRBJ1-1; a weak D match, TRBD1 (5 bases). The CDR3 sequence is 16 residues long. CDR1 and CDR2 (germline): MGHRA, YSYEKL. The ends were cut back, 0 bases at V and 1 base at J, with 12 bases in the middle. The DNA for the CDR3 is TGCGCCAGCAGCCAAGAGGGACGTGGGGGGAACACTGAAGCTTTCTTT. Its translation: CASSQEGRGGNTEAFF.

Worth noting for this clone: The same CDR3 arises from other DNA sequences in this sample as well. CDR3 sequence: CASSQGGTSGIGADTQYF. Here the CDR3 DNA reads TGCGCCAGCAGCCAAGGGGGGACTAGCGGGATAGGGGCAGATACGCAGTATTTT. This chain uses TRBV4-3 with TRBJ2-3, with 13 positions matching TRBD2. Germline V gene data show CDR1 as LGHNA and CDR2 as YSLEER. CDR3 length: 18 residues. The J segment lost 4 bases and the V segment lost 1 base, leaving 8 bases of the junction unmatched.

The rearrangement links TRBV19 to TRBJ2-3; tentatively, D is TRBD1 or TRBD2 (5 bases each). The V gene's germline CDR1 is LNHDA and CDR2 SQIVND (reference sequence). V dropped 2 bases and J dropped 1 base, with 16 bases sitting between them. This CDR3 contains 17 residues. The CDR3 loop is CASSISGQGVGTDTQYF. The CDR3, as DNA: TGTGCCAGTAGTATATCGGGGCAGGGAGTCGGCACAGATACGCAGTATTTT.

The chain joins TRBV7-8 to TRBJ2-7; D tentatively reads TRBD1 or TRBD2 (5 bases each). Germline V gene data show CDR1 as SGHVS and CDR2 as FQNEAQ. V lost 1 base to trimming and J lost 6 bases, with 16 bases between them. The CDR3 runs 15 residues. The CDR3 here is CASSLGGPIVGEQYF. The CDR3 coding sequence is TGTGCCAGCAGCTTAGGGGGACCAATCGTTGGCGAGCAGTACTTC.

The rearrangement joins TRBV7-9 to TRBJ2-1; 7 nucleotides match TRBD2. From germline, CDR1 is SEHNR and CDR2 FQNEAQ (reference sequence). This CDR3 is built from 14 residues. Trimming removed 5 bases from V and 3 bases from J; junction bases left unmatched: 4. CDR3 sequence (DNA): TGTGCCAGCAGCGAAGGGAGGGACTACAATGAGCAGTTCTTC. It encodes CASSEGRDYNEQFF.

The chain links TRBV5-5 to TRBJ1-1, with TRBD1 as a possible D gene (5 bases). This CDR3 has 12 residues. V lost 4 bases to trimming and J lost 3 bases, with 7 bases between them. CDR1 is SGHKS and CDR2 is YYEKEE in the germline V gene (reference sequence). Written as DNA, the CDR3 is TGTGCCAGCAGCCCCAGGGACACTGAAGCTTTCTTT. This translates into CASSPRDTEAFF.

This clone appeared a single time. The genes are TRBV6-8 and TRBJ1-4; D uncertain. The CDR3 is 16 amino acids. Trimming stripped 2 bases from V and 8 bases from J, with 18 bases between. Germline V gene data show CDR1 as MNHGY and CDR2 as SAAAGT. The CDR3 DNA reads TGTGCCAGCAGTTACATGGGTCGGCATTCAGCAGAAAAACTGTTTTTT. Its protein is CASSYMGRHSAEKLFF.

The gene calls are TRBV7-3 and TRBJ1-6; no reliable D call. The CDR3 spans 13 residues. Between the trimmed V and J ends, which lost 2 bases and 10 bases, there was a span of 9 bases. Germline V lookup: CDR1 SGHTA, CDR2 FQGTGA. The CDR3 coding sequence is TGTGCCAGCAGCTTATTACCCCGGTCACCCCTCCACTTT. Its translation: CASSLLPRSPLHF.

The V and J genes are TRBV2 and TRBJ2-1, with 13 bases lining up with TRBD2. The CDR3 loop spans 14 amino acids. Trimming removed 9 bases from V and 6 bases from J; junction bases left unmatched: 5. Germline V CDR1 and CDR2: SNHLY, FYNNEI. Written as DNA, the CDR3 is TGTGCCAGAAGGACTAGCGGGAGTACCAATGAGCAGTTCTTC. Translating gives CARRTSGSTNEQFF.

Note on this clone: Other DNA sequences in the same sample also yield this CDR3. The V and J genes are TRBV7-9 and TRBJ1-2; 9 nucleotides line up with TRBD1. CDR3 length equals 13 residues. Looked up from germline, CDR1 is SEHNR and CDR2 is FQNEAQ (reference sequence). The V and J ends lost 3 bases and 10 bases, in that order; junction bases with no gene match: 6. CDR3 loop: CASSLAGQGNYTF. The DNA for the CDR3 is TGTGCCAGCAGCTTGGCGGGACAGGGAAACTACACCTTC.

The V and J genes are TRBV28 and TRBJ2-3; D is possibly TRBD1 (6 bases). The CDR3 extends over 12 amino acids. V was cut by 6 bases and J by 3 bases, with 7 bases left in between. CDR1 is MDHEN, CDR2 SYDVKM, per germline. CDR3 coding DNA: TGTGCCAGCAGACAGGGTACAGATACGCAGTATTTT. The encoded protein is CASRQGTDTQYF.

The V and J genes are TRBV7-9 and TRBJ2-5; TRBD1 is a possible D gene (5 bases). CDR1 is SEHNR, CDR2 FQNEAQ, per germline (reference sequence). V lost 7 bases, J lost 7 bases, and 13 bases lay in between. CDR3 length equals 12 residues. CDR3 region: CASNVGAGTQYF. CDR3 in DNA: TGTGCCAGCAACGTAGGGGCAGGGACCCAGTACTTC.

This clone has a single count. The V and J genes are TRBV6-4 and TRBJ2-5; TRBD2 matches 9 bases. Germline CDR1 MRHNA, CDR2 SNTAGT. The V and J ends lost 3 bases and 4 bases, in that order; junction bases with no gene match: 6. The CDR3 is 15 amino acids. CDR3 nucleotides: TGTGCCAGCAGTGAAGCAGCGGGGGGATTAGAGACCCAGTACTTC. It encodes CASSEAAGGLETQYF.

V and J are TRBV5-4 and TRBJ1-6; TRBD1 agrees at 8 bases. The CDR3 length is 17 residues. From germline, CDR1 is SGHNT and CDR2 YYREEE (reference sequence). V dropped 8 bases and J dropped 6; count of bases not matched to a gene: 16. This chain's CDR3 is CASSKAQGALGNSPLHF. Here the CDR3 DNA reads TGTGCCAGTTCCAAGGCCCAGGGGGCTTTGGGTAATTCACCCCTCCACTTT.

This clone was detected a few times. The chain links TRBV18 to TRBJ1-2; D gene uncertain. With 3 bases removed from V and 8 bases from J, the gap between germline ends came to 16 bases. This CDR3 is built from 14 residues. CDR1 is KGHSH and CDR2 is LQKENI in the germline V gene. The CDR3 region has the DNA TGTGCCAGCTCACCGCCGACCCCCGCGACGGGCTACACCTTC. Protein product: CASSPPTPATGYTF.

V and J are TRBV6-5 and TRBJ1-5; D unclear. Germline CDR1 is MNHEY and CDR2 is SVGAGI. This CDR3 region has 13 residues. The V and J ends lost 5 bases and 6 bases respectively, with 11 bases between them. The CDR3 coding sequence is TGTGCCAGCAGTCGCGATAAGTTTCAGCCCCAGCATTTT. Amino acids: CASSRDKFQPQHF.

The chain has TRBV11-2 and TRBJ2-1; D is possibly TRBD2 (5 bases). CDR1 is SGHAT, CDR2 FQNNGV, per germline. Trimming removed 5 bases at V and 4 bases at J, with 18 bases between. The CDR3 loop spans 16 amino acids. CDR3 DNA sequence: TGTGCCAGCAGCCCCCCTCCGGGTGGGGAGTACAATGAGCAGTTCTTC. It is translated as CASSPPPGGEYNEQFF.

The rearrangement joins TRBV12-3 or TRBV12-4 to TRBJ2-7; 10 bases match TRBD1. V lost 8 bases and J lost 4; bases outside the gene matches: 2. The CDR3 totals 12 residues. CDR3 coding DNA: TGTGCCAGCGGGACAGGGGTATACGAGCAGTACTTC. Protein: CASGTGVYEQYF.

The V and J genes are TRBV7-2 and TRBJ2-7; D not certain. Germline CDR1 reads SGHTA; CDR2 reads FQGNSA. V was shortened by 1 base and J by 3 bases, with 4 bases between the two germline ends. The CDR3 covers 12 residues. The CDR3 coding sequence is TGTGCCAGCAGCTTAGTGGGCTACGAGCAGTACTTC. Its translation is CASSLVGYEQYF.

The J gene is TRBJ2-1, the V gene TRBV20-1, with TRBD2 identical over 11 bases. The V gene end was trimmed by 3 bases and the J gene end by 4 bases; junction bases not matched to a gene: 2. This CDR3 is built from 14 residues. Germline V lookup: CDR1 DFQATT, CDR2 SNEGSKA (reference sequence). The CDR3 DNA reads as TGCAGTGCTAGTACTAGCGGGGGATACAATGAGCAGTTCTTC. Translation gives CSASTSGGYNEQFF.

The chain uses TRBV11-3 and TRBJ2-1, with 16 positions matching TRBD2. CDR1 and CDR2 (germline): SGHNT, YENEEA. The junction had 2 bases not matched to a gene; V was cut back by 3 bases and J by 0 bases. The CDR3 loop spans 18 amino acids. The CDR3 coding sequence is TGTGCCAGCAGCTTCGGGACTAGCGGGAGGGGCTCCTACAATGAGCAGTTCTTC. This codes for CASSFGTSGRGSYNEQFF.

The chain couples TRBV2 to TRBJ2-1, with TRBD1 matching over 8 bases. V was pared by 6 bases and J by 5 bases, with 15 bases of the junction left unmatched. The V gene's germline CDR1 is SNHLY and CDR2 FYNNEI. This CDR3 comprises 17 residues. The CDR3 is CASSRSPVGQGHNEQFF. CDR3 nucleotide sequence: TGTGCCAGCAGCCGAAGCCCTGTAGGACAGGGCCACAATGAGCAGTTCTTC.

CDR3 DNA sequence: TGTGCCAGCAGCCCCTTTCGAAACTCCTACAATGAGCAGTTCTTC. Residues: CASSPFRNSYNEQFF. This chain links TRBV14 with TRBJ2-1; D remains ambiguous. This CDR3 spans 15 amino acids. Germline V lookup: CDR1 SGHDN, CDR2 FVKESK. The V gene lost 4 bases and the J gene lost 0 bases, with 10 bases spanning the gap.

DNA for the CDR3: TGTGCCAGCAGTTACTCGATGCTGGGCTATGGCTACACCTTC. Amino acid sequence: CASSYSMLGYGYTF. The rearrangement links TRBV6-5 to TRBJ1-2; D not resolved. CDR1 and CDR2 from the germline V gene are MNHEY and SVGAGI. Between the trimmed V and J ends, which lost 0 bases and 4 bases, there was a span of 9 bases. The CDR3 covers 14 residues.

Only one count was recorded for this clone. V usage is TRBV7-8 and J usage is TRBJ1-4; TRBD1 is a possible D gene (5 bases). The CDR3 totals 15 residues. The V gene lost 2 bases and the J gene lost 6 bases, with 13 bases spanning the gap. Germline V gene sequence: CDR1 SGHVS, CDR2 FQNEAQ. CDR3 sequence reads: CASSLPSGFDEKLFF. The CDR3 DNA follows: TGTGCCAGCAGCTTACCATCAGGGTTTGATGAAAAACTGTTTTTT.

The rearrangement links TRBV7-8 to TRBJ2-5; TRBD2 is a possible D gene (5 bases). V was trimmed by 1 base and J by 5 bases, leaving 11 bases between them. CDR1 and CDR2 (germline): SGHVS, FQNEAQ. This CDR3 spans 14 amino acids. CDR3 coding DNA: TGTGCCAGCAGCTTAGTAGGGAGAATTGAGACCCAGTACTTC. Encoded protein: CASSLVGRIETQYF.

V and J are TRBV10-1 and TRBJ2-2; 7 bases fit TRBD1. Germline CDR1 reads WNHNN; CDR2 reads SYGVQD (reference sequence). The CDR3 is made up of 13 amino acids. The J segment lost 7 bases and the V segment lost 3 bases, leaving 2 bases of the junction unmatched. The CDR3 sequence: CASSDRGNGELFF. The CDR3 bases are TGCGCCAGCAGTGACAGGGGGAACGGGGAGCTGTTTTTT.

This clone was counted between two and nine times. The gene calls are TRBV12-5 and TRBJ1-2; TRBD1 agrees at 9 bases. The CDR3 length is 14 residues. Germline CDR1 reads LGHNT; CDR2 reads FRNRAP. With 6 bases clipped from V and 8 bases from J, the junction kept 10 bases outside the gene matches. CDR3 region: CASGRTGGGGGYTF. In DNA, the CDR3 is TGTGCTAGTGGGAGAACAGGGGGCGGAGGAGGCTACACCTTC.

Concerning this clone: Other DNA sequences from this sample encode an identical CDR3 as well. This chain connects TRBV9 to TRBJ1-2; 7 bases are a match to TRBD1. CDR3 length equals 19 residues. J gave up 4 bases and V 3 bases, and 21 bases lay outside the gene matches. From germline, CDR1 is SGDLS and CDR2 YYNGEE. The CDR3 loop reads CASSATSKERQGSLYGYTF. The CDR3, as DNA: TGTGCCAGCAGCGCCACCTCTAAAGAACGACAGGGTTCCCTCTATGGCTACACCTTC.